These 9 T cell receptor beta chains were sequenced from one sample in a study of shared clonotypes between healthy human individuals. Some clones are missing from TCRdb's copy, which holds only in-frame ones; the method was immunoSEQ multiplex PCR. The sample shows over 850,000 clones, approximately 80% of them seen only once. Input material: memory CD4+ T cells from PBMCs. The subset: CD45RA-negative fraction. These receptors all stem from a man younger than 30 in good health. Some clones in this sample may be carry-over from other donors' samples.

J is TRBJ2-3 and V is TRBV10-3, with D hard to call. The CDR3 spans 14 residues. With 6 bases removed from V and 0 bases from J, the gap between germline ends came to 10 bases. CDR1 and CDR2 from the germline V gene are ENHRY and SYGVKD. CDR3 amino acids: CAIRDGSSTDTQYF. Written as DNA, the CDR3 is TGTGCCATCAGGGACGGCTCTAGCACAGATACGCAGTATTTT.

In this sample, this clone turned up a few times. The chain combines TRBV7-2 with TRBJ2-3, with a weak D call TRBD1 (6 bases). The CDR3 consists of 14 residues. Trimming shortened V by 4 bases and J by 6 bases, and 14 bases separated the two germline ends. Germline CDR1 and CDR2: SGHTA and FQGNSA. Written as DNA, the CDR3 is TGTGCCAGCAGCTCAGGACAGCCTGCGGATACGCAGTATTTT. Translation: CASSSGQPADTQYF.

The V call is TRBV11-3, the J call TRBJ2-3, with TRBD2 matching over 12 bases. The V gene's germline CDR1 is SGHNT and CDR2 YENEEA. The CDR3 consists of 17 residues. The V segment lost 1 base and the J segment 4 bases; nucleotides outside the gene matches: 6. The CDR3 spells CASSLGVTSGSSDTQYF. The DNA for the CDR3 is TGTGCCAGCAGCTTAGGTGTGACTAGCGGGAGCTCAGATACGCAGTATTTT.

The rearrangement links TRBV2 to TRBJ1-2; 9 nucleotides line up with TRBD1. The trim removed 7 bases at V and 8 bases at J, leaving 8 bases unmatched. Per the germline V gene, CDR1 is SNHLY and CDR2 is FYNNEI. This CDR3 is 13 amino acids long. The CDR3 is CASISGQGLGYTF. The CDR3 coding sequence is TGTGCCAGCATATCGGGACAGGGATTAGGCTACACCTTC.

The rearrangement joins TRBV4-1 to TRBJ2-1; TRBD2 aligns across 10 bases. V shed 4 bases, J shed 5 bases, and the junction held 8 bases outside the gene matches. Germline CDR1 and CDR2: MGHRA and YSYEKL. The CDR3 loop spans 16 amino acids. CDR3 sequence reads: CASSPGTSATHNEQFF. As DNA, the CDR3 is TGCGCCAGCAGCCCGGGGACTAGCGCTACACACAATGAGCAGTTCTTC.

Only one count was recorded for this clone. This sequence joins TRBV27 and TRBJ2-5; D remains ambiguous. The V end was cut by 1 base, the J end by 5 bases, with 8 bases between. CDR1 and CDR2 from the germline V gene are MNHEY and SMNVEV (reference sequence). The CDR3 covers 13 residues. The chain's CDR3 is CASSLWVGETQYF. DNA for the CDR3: TGTGCCAGCAGTTTATGGGTCGGGGAGACCCAGTACTTC.

The chain carries TRBV30 and TRBJ1-2; TRBD1 matches 7 bases. CDR1 and CDR2 (germline): GTSNPN, SVGIG (reference sequence). V dropped 3 bases and J dropped 2; count of bases not matched to a gene: 9. The CDR3 spans 15 residues. This chain's CDR3 is CAWSADRAGNYGYTF. The CDR3 region has the DNA TGTGCCTGGAGCGCCGACAGGGCAGGGAACTATGGCTACACCTTC.

The chain couples TRBV30 to TRBJ2-7; 7 bases are shared with TRBD2. The trim removed 4 bases at V and 1 base at J, leaving 16 bases unmatched. Germline CDR1 reads GTSNPN; CDR2 reads SVGIG (reference sequence). The CDR3 contains 17 residues. CDR3: CAWTPSRTIGRSYEQYF. CDR3 bases: TGTGCCTGGACCCCCTCTAGGACAATCGGGAGGTCCTACGAGCAGTACTTC.

V and J are TRBV7-7 and TRBJ2-7, with TRBD2 identical over 10 bases. Trimming at V came to 2 bases and at J to 5 bases, leaving 9 bases not matched to a gene. Germline V gene data show CDR1 as SSHAT and CDR2 as FNYEAQ (reference sequence). This CDR3 has 16 amino acids. The CDR3 bases are TGTGCCAGCAGCTTAAGCGCCAGCGGGAGGGCCCACGAGCAGTACTTC. Translated, it gives CASSLSASGRAHEQYF.